Listed below are T cell receptor beta chains from one sample, sequenced in a study of response to subunit inactivated influenza vaccine. TCRdb analysed the RT-PCR reads with MiXCR anew, one entry per CDR3 protein. Of 560,000 or so distinct CDR3 sequences listed, approximately 7.6% were seen once; the top ten hold approximately 12%. The material was PBMCs from blood, obtained 23 to 25 months after vaccination. The receptors shown here come from a man between 50 and 75 years old who received an inactivated influenza vaccine. The CDR3 runs from the conserved cysteine through the conserved F or W. Each record gives: CDR3 length, clone size, D gene, V gene, J gene, CDR3 protein, CDR3 DNA. The D gene is left open where the match is weak. The size field is filled for only some rows; it gives once, few, many or a size class.

length: 20; size: -; D: TRBD2; V: TRBV4-3; J: TRBJ2-1; CDR3: CASSQEGTSGSGWSYNEQFF; DNA: TGCGCCAGCAGCCAAGAAGGGACTAGCGGGAGCGGCTGGTCCTACAATGAGCAGTTCTTC
length: 13; size: few; D: TRBD1; V: TRBV20-1; J: TRBJ1-1; CDR3: CSADRGASTEAFF; DNA: TGCAGTGCTGACAGGGGCGCGAGCACTGAAGCTTTCTTT
length: 14; size: -; D: TRBD2; V: TRBV6-1; J: TRBJ2-2; CDR3: CARAKRGNTGELFF; DNA: TGTGCCAGGGCCAAGCGGGGAAACACCGGGGAGCTGTTTTTT
length: 17; size: few; D: TRBD1; V: TRBV4-2; J: TRBJ1-5; CDR3: CASSQNRGVGSGQPQHF; DNA: TGTGCCAGCAGTCAGAACAGGGGAGTAGGTTCGGGTCAGCCCCAGCATTTT
length: 15; size: few; D: TRBD1; V: TRBV2; J: TRBJ2-7; CDR3: CASSAQGALAHEQYF; DNA: TGTGCCAGCAGTGCACAGGGGGCCCTAGCCCACGAGCAGTACTTC
length: 18; size: many; D: TRBD1; V: TRBV12-3/TRBV12-4; J: TRBJ1-5; CDR3: CASTAGQGADVSNQPQHF; DNA: TGTGCCAGCACCGCGGGGCAGGGGGCAGATGTTAGCAATCAGCCCCAGCATTTT
length: 15; size: few; D: -; V: TRBV6-1; J: TRBJ1-1; CDR3: CASRPLTGNPPEAFF; DNA: TGTGCCAGCAGACCACTAACAGGGAACCCCCCTGAAGCTTTCTTT
length: 12; size: many; D: -; V: TRBV12-3/TRBV12-4; J: TRBJ2-1; CDR3: CASSPPHNEQFF; DNA: TGTGCCAGCAGTCCCCCGCACAATGAGCAGTTCTTC
length: 16; size: many; D: -; V: TRBV4-3; J: TRBJ2-2; CDR3: CASSQEVGRDTGELFF; DNA: TGCGCCAGCAGCCAAGAGGTTGGCAGGGATACCGGGGAGCTGTTTTTT
length: 13; size: -; D: -; V: TRBV6-1; J: TRBJ2-7; CDR3: CASSKPASNEQYF; DNA: TGTGCCAGCAGTAAACCGGCAAGCAACGAGCAGTACTTC
length: 15; size: -; D: TRBD2; V: TRBV4-3; J: TRBJ2-2; CDR3: CASSRGLATTGELFF; DNA: TGCGCCAGCAGTCGAGGACTAGCGACTACCGGGGAGCTGTTTTTT
length: 16; size: few; D: -; V: TRBV20-1; J: TRBJ2-2; CDR3: CSARPGGGSRTGELFF; DNA: TGCAGTGCTAGACCCGGGGGCGGGAGTCGTACCGGGGAGCTGTTTTTT
length: 14; size: few; D: TRBD1; V: TRBV6-1; J: TRBJ1-1; CDR3: CASSRDRDNTEAFF; DNA: TGTGCCAGCAGTCGGGACAGGGATAATACTGAAGCTTTCTTT
length: 16; size: many; D: TRBD2; V: TRBV27; J: TRBJ2-2; CDR3: CASSLLAGGGTGELFF; DNA: TGTGCCAGCAGTTTACTAGCGGGAGGAGGCACCGGGGAGCTGTTTTTT
length: 13; size: many; D: -; V: TRBV12-3/TRBV12-4; J: TRBJ2-1; CDR3: CASSSGRDNEQFF; DNA: TGTGCCAGCAGCTCCGGACGGGACAATGAGCAGTTCTTC
length: 13; size: -; D: -; V: TRBV20-1; J: TRBJ1-1; CDR3: CSASGQANTEAFF; DNA: TGCAGTGCTAGTGGGCAGGCAAACACTGAAGCTTTCTTT
length: 13; size: many; D: -; V: TRBV6-2/TRBV6-3; J: TRBJ2-1; CDR3: CASSYEIDREQFF; DNA: TGTGCCAGCAGTTACGAGATTGACCGTGAGCAGTTCTTC
length: 19; size: -; D: TRBD2; V: TRBV20-1; J: TRBJ2-3; CDR3: CSARDLTTSGGPYTDTQYF; DNA: TGCAGTGCTAGAGATCTGACGACTAGCGGGGGCCCATACACAGATACGCAGTATTTT
length: 18; size: few; D: TRBD2; V: TRBV5-1; J: TRBJ2-1; CDR3: CASSLALAGRSSYNEQFF; DNA: TGCGCCAGCAGCTTGGCCCTAGCCGGGAGGAGCTCCTACAATGAGCAGTTCTTC
length: 17; size: few; D: TRBD2; V: TRBV29-1; J: TRBJ2-1; CDR3: CSVDGRGEAGGPGEQFF; DNA: TGCAGCGTTGATGGCAGGGGGGAGGCGGGAGGGCCCGGTGAGCAGTTCTTC
length: 18; size: -; D: -; V: TRBV28; J: TRBJ2-3; CDR3: CASSLFPFRANYTDTQYF; DNA: TGTGCCAGCAGCTTATTCCCCTTCCGGGCGAACTACACAGATACGCAGTATTTT
length: 16; size: -; D: TRBD1; V: TRBV27; J: TRBJ2-1; CDR3: CASSLSGTGGPNEQFF; DNA: TGTGCCAGCAGTTTATCTGGGACAGGGGGCCCCAATGAGCAGTTCTTC
length: 16; size: medium-sized; D: TRBD2; V: TRBV29-1; J: TRBJ2-3; CDR3: CSGRLAGVSSTDTQYF; DNA: TGCAGCGGACGACTAGCGGGGGTCTCTAGCACAGATACGCAGTATTTT
length: 13; size: -; D: -; V: TRBV6-2/TRBV6-3; J: TRBJ1-2; CDR3: CASKPYREYGYTF; DNA: TGTGCCAGCAAGCCTTACAGGGAATATGGCTACACCTTC
length: 14; size: -; D: TRBD2; V: TRBV6-1; J: TRBJ2-2; CDR3: CATTISGRAGELFF; DNA: TGTGCCACCACTATTAGCGGGAGGGCCGGGGAGCTGTTTTTT
length: 14; size: many; D: -; V: TRBV5-1; J: TRBJ1-1; CDR3: CASSLADRNTEAFF; DNA: TGCGCCAGCAGCTTGGCCGACAGAAACACTGAAGCTTTCTTT
length: 15; size: few; D: TRBD1; V: TRBV27; J: TRBJ1-1; CDR3: CASSWGQGYGTEAFF; DNA: TGTGCCAGCAGTTGGGGACAGGGGTACGGCACTGAAGCTTTCTTT
length: 14; size: few; D: -; V: TRBV7-2; J: TRBJ1-4; CDR3: CASKEQISNEKLFF; DNA: TGTGCCAGCAAGGAACAGATTTCTAATGAAAAACTGTTTTTT
length: 16; size: few; D: TRBD1; V: TRBV7-2; J: TRBJ2-5; CDR3: CASSNTGGWVQETQYF; DNA: TGTGCCAGCAGCAACACAGGGGGCTGGGTCCAAGAGACCCAGTACTTC
length: 14; size: few; D: -; V: TRBV28; J: TRBJ2-7; CDR3: CASSLLGTNYEQYF; DNA: TGTGCCAGCAGTTTATTGGGGACAAACTACGAGCAGTACTTC
length: 13; size: many; D: TRBD1; V: TRBV10-3; J: TRBJ2-5; CDR3: CAISRTGTETQYF; DNA: TGTGCCATCAGCCGGACAGGGACCGAGACCCAGTACTTC
length: 14; size: few; D: TRBD1; V: TRBV9; J: TRBJ1-2; CDR3: CASSPGQGFYGYTF; DNA: TGTGCCAGCAGCCCAGGACAGGGGTTCTATGGCTACACCTTC
length: 12; size: -; D: -; V: TRBV12-3/TRBV12-4; J: TRBJ1-6; CDR3: CASSFQGSPLHF; DNA: TGTGCCAGCAGTTTTCAGGGATCACCCCTCCACTTT
length: 15; size: many; D: TRBD1; V: TRBV20-1; J: TRBJ1-5; CDR3: CSASRTGMGNQPQHF; DNA: TGCAGTGCTAGTAGGACAGGAATGGGCAATCAGCCCCAGCATTTT
length: 15; size: few; D: -; V: TRBV11-2; J: TRBJ2-3; CDR3: CASSLVYGDTDTQYF; DNA: TGTGCCAGCAGCTTAGTGTATGGGGATACAGATACGCAGTATTTT
length: 15; size: -; D: TRBD1; V: TRBV5-1; J: TRBJ2-7; CDR3: CASSPVSGGGYEQYF; DNA: TGCGCCAGCAGCCCCGTCTCAGGGGGCGGCTACGAGCAGTACTTC
length: 16; size: few; D: -; V: TRBV5-1; J: TRBJ1-1; CDR3: CASSLSLAWDGTEAFF; DNA: TGCGCCAGCAGCTTGAGTCTCGCCTGGGATGGCACTGAAGCTTTCTTT
length: 14; size: few; D: -; V: TRBV4-2; J: TRBJ2-3; CDR3: CASSLGRETDTQYF; DNA: TGTGCCAGCAGCTTAGGGCGGGAAACAGATACGCAGTATTTT
length: 13; size: few; D: -; V: TRBV20-1; J: TRBJ2-7; CDR3: CSARPAVTYEQYF; DNA: TGCAGTGCTAGACCCGCAGTGACCTACGAGCAGTACTTC
length: 15; size: -; D: -; V: TRBV5-1; J: TRBJ2-2; CDR3: CASSSSTRAAGELFF; DNA: TGCGCCAGCAGCTCCTCGACTAGAGCGGCCGGGGAGCTGTTTTTT
length: 15; size: -; D: TRBD2; V: TRBV29-1; J: TRBJ2-7; CDR3: CSVELRSGGIYEQYF; DNA: TGCAGCGTTGAATTGAGGTCCGGGGGGATCTACGAGCAGTACTTC
length: 11; size: many; D: -; V: TRBV24-1; J: TRBJ2-3; CDR3: CATSDSDTQYF; DNA: TGTGCCACCAGTGACTCAGATACGCAGTATTTT